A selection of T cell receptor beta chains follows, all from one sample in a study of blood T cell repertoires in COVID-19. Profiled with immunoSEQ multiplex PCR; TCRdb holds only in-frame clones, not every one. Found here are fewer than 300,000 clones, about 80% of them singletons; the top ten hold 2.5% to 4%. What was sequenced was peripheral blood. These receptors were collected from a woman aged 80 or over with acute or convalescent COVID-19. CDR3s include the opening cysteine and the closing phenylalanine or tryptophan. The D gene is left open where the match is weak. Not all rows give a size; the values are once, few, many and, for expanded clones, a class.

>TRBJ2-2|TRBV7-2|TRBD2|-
TGTGCCAGCAGACCCGGAGCGGGGGGGCAAGGCGGGGAGCTGTTTTTT
CASRPGAGGQGGELFF
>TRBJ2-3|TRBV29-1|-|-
TGCAGCGATCTTACTAGCACAGATACGCAGTATTTT
CSDLTSTDTQYF
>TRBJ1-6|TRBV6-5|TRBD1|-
TGTGCCAGCAGTTCGGGACAGTCCCATTCACCCCTCCACTTT
CASSSGQSHSPLHF
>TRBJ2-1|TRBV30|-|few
TGTGCCTGGAGCGGACAGCGCATTGAGCAGTTCTTC
CAWSGQRIEQFF
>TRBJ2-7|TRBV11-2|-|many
TGTGCCAGCAGCTTAGTTGGGGGCAACTACGAGCAGTACTTC
CASSLVGGNYEQYF
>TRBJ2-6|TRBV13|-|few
TGTGCCAGCAGCTTAGTTGGCAGCTCTGGGGCCAACGTCCTGACTTTC
CASSLVGSSGANVLTF
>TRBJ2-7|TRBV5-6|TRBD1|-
TGTGCCAGCAGCCATCGGTCGACAGGGGCTAACTCCTACGAGCAGTACTTC
CASSHRSTGANSYEQYF
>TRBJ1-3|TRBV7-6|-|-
TGTGCCAGCAGCGCGCAGTATGGAGCTGGAAACACCATATATTTT
CASSAQYGAGNTIYF
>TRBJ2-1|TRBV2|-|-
TGTGCCAGCAAGGCTAATACGGGGGATGAGCAGTTCTTC
CASKANTGDEQFF
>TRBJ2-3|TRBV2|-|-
TGTGCCAGCAGCGGCGGACAGAGCACAGATACGCAGTATTTT
CASSGGQSTDTQYF
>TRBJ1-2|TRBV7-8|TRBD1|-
TGTGCCAGCAGTTTCGCAGCAGGGGGACACTATGGCTACACCTTC
CASSFAAGGHYGYTF
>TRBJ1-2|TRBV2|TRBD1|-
TGTGCCAGCACCCGGACAGGGCGGGGATATGGCTACACCTTC
CASTRTGRGYGYTF
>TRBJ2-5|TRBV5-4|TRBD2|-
TGTGCCAGCAGCCTGCTCTCAGCGGGAGGGGTTTCAGTAGAGACCCAGTACTTC
CASSLLSAGGVSVETQYF
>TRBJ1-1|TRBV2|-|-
TGTGCCAGCAAACTCCCAACTATGAACACTGAAGCTTTCTTT
CASKLPTMNTEAFF
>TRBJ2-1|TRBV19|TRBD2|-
TGTGCCAGTAGTAGGGCTAGCGGGGGGGCCGGTAATGAGCAGTTCTTC
CASSRASGGAGNEQFF
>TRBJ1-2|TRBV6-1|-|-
TGTGCCAGCAGTGAACCTCCACGGGGAGGCTACACCTTC
CASSEPPRGGYTF
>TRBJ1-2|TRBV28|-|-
TGTGCCAGCAATCAGCAACGGGAGCACTATGGCTACACCTTC
CASNQQREHYGYTF
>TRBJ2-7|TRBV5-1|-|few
TGCGCCAGCAGCCCCATTCCTGGGAGTATCTCCTACGAGCAGTACTTC
CASSPIPGSISYEQYF
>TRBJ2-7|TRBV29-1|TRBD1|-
TGCAGCGCTAGAACAGGGGGCAGGTACGAGCAGTACTTC
CSARTGGRYEQYF
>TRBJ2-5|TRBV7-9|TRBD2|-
TGTGCCAGCAGCTTCGGACTAGCGGGTGAGACCCAGTACTTC
CASSFGLAGETQYF
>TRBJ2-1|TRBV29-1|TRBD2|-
TGCAGCGTGGGACTAGCGGGAGAGGGTGAGCAGTTCTTC
CSVGLAGEGEQFF
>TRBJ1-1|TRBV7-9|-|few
TGTGCCAGCAGCTTAGAGACAAGCTTAGCTGAAGCTTTCTTT
CASSLETSLAEAFF
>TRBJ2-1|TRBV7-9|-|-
TGTGCCAGCAGCTCAGACAATGAGCAGTTCTTC
CASSSDNEQFF
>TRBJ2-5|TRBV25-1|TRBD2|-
TGTGCCAGCAGTGATATGTCTAGCGGGAGGTATGAGACCCAGTACTTC
CASSDMSSGRYETQYF
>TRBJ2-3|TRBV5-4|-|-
TGTGCCAGCAGCGTATCCGACCAGGGAGATACGCAGTATTTT
CASSVSDQGDTQYF
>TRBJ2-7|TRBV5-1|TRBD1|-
TGCGCCAGCAAGGGGACAGGGGACTCCTACGAGCAGTACTTC
CASKGTGDSYEQYF
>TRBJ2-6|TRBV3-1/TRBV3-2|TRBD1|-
TGTGCCAGCAGCCGACAGGGTCCTGGGGCCAACGTCCTGACTTTC
CASSRQGPGANVLTF
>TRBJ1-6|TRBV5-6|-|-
TGTGCCAGCAGCTTGTTACAGGGCTATTCACCCCTCCACTTT
CASSLLQGYSPLHF
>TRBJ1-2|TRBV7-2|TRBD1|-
TGTGCCAGCAGCTGGGACAGGTTAGGTGGCTACACCTTC
CASSWDRLGGYTF
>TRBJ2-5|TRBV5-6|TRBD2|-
TGTGCCAGCAGCTTGGGGTCGGCTAGCGGGAGCCAAGAGACCCAGTACTTC
CASSLGSASGSQETQYF
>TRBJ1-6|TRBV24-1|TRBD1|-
TGTGCCACCAGTGACGGTCTGAGACAGGGCTATAATTCACCCCTCCACTTT
CATSDGLRQGYNSPLHF
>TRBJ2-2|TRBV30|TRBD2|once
TGTGCCTGGATCACCCTTAAGGCCCGAGCGGGAGGTCTCACCGGGGAGCTGTTTTTT
CAWITLKARAGGLTGELFF
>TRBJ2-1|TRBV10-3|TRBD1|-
TGTGCCATCAGTTTTCAATTCTCCGGACAGGGGAGTGGTGAGCAGTTCTTC
CAISFQFSGQGSGEQFF
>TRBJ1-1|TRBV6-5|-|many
TGTGCCAGTCAGAGCGGTTTTGATGAAGCTTTCTTT
CASQSGFDEAFF
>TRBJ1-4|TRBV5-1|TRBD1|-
TGCGCCAGCAGCCAAGGACAGGGTGCAACTAATGAAAAACTGTTTTTT
CASSQGQGATNEKLFF
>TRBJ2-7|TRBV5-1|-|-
TGCGCCAGCAGCTTGTTGGGGGCGGCCTACGAGCAGTACTTC
CASSLLGAAYEQYF
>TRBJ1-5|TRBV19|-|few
TGTGCCAGTAGGGTACAGGGTTCGGGCAATCAGCCCCAGCATTTT
CASRVQGSGNQPQHF
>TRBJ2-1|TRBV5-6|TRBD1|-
TGTGCCAGCAGCTTGTGGGGACAGGGGGTCTACAATGAGCAGTTCTTC
CASSLWGQGVYNEQFF
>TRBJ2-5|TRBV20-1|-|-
TGCAGTGCTAGTGGGGAGCAAGAGACCCAGTACTTC
CSASGEQETQYF
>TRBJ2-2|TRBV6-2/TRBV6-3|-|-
TGTGCCAGCAGTTACTCTCGGACCGGGGAGCTGTTTTTT
CASSYSRTGELFF
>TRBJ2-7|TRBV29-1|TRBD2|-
TGCAGCGTAGGACTAGCGCTCCGTTTTGAGCAGTACTTC
CSVGLALRFEQYF
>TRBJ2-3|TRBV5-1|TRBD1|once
TGCGCCAGCAGCTTCCAAACAGGGGGACCCAGCACAGATACGCAGTATTTT
CASSFQTGGPSTDTQYF
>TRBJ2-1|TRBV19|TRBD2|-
TGTGCCAGTAGTATCGTAGCGGGGGGGCGGAATGAGCAGTTCTTC
CASSIVAGGRNEQFF
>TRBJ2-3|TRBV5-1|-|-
TGCGCCAGCAGCGCAGGGGACCACATCACAGATACGCAGTATTTT
CASSAGDHITDTQYF
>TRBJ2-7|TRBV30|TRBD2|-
TGTGCCTGGAGTGTGGGAGGGTACGACGAGCAGTACTTC
CAWSVGGYDEQYF
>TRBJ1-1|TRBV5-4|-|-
TGTGCCAGCAGCTCCTTACAGGGTGTCGTGAACACTGAAGCTTTCTTT
CASSSLQGVVNTEAFF
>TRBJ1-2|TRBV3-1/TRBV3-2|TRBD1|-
TGTGCCAGCAGCAGGCCGGGACAGGGGATCTATGGCTACACCTTC
CASSRPGQGIYGYTF
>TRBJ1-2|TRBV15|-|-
TGTGCCACCAGCAGAGATCCGGCCAAAGGGAGGTACACCTTC
CATSRDPAKGRYTF
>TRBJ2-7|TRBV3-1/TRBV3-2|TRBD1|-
TGTGCCAGCAGCCGAGGGACAGCGCCCTACGAGCAGTACTTC
CASSRGTAPYEQYF
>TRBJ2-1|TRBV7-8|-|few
TGTGCCAGCAGCTTATACTGGTCGAGCAATGAGCAGTTCTTC
CASSLYWSSNEQFF
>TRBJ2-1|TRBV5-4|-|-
TGTGCCAGCAGCTTAGGGGGGGGGATGAATGAGCAGTTCTTC
CASSLGGGMNEQFF
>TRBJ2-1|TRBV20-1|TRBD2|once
TGCAGTGCTAGTCCGCCGGGGGGACCGTACAATGAGCAGTTCTTC
CSASPPGGPYNEQFF
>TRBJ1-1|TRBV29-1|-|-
TGCAGCGTTGCTTACGGTTCCGTTGAAGCTTTCTTT
CSVAYGSVEAFF
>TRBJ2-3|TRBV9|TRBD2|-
TGTGCCAGCACCCCTGGGACTAGCGGTGCCGGATATACGCAGTATTTT
CASTPGTSGAGYTQYF
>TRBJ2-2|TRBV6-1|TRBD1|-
TGTGCCAGCAGTGAGAAACAGGGGGCGATCTCTGGGGAGCTGTTTTTT
CASSEKQGAISGELFF
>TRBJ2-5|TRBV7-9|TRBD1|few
TGTGCCAGCAGCTCACGGCACCTCGGGACAGCATACCAAGAGACCCAGTACTTC
CASSSRHLGTAYQETQYF
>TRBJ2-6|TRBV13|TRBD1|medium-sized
TGTGCCAGCAGCTCGCAGGGGACAGGGTTTCCCTCTGGGGCCAACGTCCTGACTTTC
CASSSQGTGFPSGANVLTF
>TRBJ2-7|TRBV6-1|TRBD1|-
TGTGCCAGCAGTGAGCAGACAGGGGGAGTCTACGAGCAGTACTTC
CASSEQTGGVYEQYF
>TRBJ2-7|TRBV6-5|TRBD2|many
TGTGCCAGCAGATCCGGGACTAGGAGCTACGAGCAGTACTTC
CASRSGTRSYEQYF